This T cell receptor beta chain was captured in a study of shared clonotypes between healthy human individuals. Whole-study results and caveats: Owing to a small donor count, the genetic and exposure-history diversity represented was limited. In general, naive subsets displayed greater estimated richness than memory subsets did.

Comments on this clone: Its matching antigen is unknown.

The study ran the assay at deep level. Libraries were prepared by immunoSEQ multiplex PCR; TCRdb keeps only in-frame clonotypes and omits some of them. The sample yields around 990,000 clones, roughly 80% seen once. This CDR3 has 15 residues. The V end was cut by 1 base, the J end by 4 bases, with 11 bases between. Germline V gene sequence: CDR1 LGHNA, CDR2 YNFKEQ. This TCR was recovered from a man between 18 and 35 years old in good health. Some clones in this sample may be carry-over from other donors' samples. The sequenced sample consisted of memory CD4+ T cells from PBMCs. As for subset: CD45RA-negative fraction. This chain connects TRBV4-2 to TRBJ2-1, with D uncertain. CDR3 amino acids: CASSQVSDAYNEQFF. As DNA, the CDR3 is TGTGCCAGCAGCCAAGTTTCGGACGCTTACAATGAGCAGTTCTTC.